This T cell receptor (beta chain) was documented in a study of technical replicates of blood from several donors. Clones were read by immunoSEQ multiplex PCR, and TCRdb kept only the in-frame ones, dropping some. The sample has approximately 73,000 clones; roughly 94% are singletons. Germline V gives CDR1 LNHNV, CDR2 YYDKDF (reference sequence). The CDR3 contains 14 residues. J was trimmed by 0 bases and V by 9 bases; bases with no gene match: 5. The sequencing sample was made of T cells isolated from PBMCs. This sequence joins TRBV15 and TRBJ1-2; 9 bases agree with TRBD1. This receptor was taken from a human donor in good health. CDR3 bases: TGTGCCACAGGGGACAGGGCGGCTAACTATGGCTACACCTTC. Amino acids: CATGDRAANYGYTF.